This T cell receptor beta chain was recovered during a study of CD8 T cells in ankylosing spondylitis. Study outcomes and limitations: Apparently characteristic of ankylosing spondylitis blood was a TCR beta motif (roughly 8 highly homologous variants).

MiXCR, run by TCRdb on the 5' RACE reads, gives a single entry per CDR3 protein. The sample has 700,000 or so distinct CDR3 sequences; 15% to 20% are singletons. This clonotype was counted a few times. Its specificity is not known. Sequencing was done on a sample of blood, either unsorted or a sorted T cell fraction (not recorded which). The receptor comes from a male donor with ankylosing spondylitis.

The CDR3 nucleotides are TGCGCCAGCAGCCAAGATAGAGCCACAGGGAACTACAATGAGCAGTTCTTC. Encoded protein: CASSQDRATGNYNEQFF. The chain uses TRBV4-3 and TRBJ2-1; maybe TRBD1 (6 bases). Germline CDR1 is LGHNA and CDR2 is YSLEER. The CDR3 is 17 residues long. Trimming left V 0 bases short and J 3 bases short, with 15 bases between.